The 8 T cell receptor beta chains below come from one sample, sequenced in a study of blood T cells in healthy people across ages. Next came a second PCR, run for about 6 to 11 cycles, which used a sample-barcoded 5' primer along with a J-beta primer mix. TCRdb reanalysed the 5' RACE reads using MiXCR and keeps one entry per CDR3 protein. The sample records about 1.5 million distinct CDR3 sequences, 40% to 45% being singletons. The specimen sequenced was blood. Receptor source: a woman aged 18-30 years in good health.

This clonotype was counted a few times. The rearrangement joins TRBV18 to TRBJ2-5, with D unclear. This CDR3 has 13 amino acids. The germline V gene encodes CDR1 KGHSH and CDR2 LQKENI. Between the trimmed V and J ends, which lost 5 bases and 5 bases, there was a span of 12 bases. The CDR3 protein is CASSSGVRETQYF. The CDR3 DNA reads TGTGCCAGCTCATCCGGAGTGAGGGAGACCCAGTACTTC.

This chain connects TRBV7-2 to TRBJ2-7, with a tentative D call TRBD1 (5 bases). TRBJ2-1 matches the DNA end more closely, so the J call is doubtful. CDR1 is SGHTA and CDR2 is FQGNSA in the germline V gene. This CDR3 is built from 14 residues. The CDR3 spells CASSPQAHSYEQFF. CDR3 nucleotides: TGTGCCAGCAGCCCACAGGCACACTCCTACGAGCAGTTCTTC.

This clonotype showed up just a few times. This chain joins TRBV11-2 and TRBJ2-3; 7 bases agree with TRBD2. The CDR3 runs to 16 residues. Germline CDR1 and CDR2: SGHAT and FQNNGV. V shed 2 bases and J 4 bases; nucleotides not matched to a gene: 9. The CDR3 region is CASSLLVGGPADTQYF. CDR3 DNA sequence: TGTGCCAGCAGCTTATTGGTGGGAGGGCCAGCAGATACGCAGTATTTT.

This clonotype was picked up a small number of times. The chain uses TRBV28 and TRBJ1-5, with D possibly matching TRBD1 (6 bases). Germline CDR1 MDHEN, CDR2 SYDVKM. The CDR3 contains 14 residues. Trimming stripped 3 bases from V and 7 bases from J, with 13 bases between. The DNA of the CDR3 is TGTGCCAGCAGTTTTCCGCGGGACAACCAGCCCCAGCATTTT. Protein: CASSFPRDNQPQHF.

This chain uses TRBV6-2 or TRBV6-3 with TRBJ2-2; D perhaps matches TRBD1 (6 bases). Germline V gene lookup returns CDR1 MNHEY and CDR2 SVGEGT. This CDR3 region has 13 residues. Trimming left V 5 bases short and J 8 bases short, with 12 bases between. The CDR3 loop reads CASSRTVSGELFF. CDR3 bases: TGTGCCAGCAGTCGGACAGTATCAGGGGAGCTGTTTTTT.

This sequence joins TRBV12-3 or TRBV12-4 and TRBJ2-3; perhaps TRBD2 as D (6 bases). The CDR3 is 15 residues long. V was pared by 6 bases and J by 0 bases, with 13 bases between. In DNA, the CDR3 is TGTGCCAGCAGCTTCCGGGGGTCTAGCACAGATACGCAGTATTTT. Translated: CASSFRGSSTDTQYF.

This clonotype turned up a few times. The CDR3 loop is CASSLLGLLGANEKLFF. The CDR3 nucleotides read TGTGCCAGCAGCTTGTTGGGACTCCTGGGGGCTAATGAAAAACTGTTTTTT. J is TRBJ1-4 and V is TRBV5-5, with D possibly being TRBD1 (5 bases). Germline-derived CDR1 and CDR2 are SGHKS and YYEKEE (reference sequence). The CDR3 runs 17 residues. Trimming left V 1 base short and J 3 bases short, with 16 bases between.

This chain joins TRBV29-1 and TRBJ2-7; TRBD1 matches at 8 bases. V shed 8 bases and J 7 bases; nucleotides not matched to a gene: 16. Germline V CDR1 and CDR2: SQVTM, ANQGSEA. The CDR3 sequence is 14 residues long. CDR3 loop: CSLSGQGGYNEQYF. The CDR3 DNA is TGCAGCCTTAGCGGACAGGGCGGCTACAATGAGCAGTACTTC.